A selection of T cell receptor beta chains follows, all from one sample in a study of T cells in Graves' hyperthyroidism and ophthalmopathy. Each CDR3 protein gets one entry after TCRdb re-called the multiplex PCR reads with MiXCR. The top ten hold about 7.2% of the sample, which has approximately 640,000 distinct CDR3 sequences, 45% seen once. Input material: peripheral blood or thyroid tissue (not recorded which). Receptors were obtained from an adult man with Graves' disease, either hyperthyroidism or ophthalmopathy (not recorded which). Both conserved end residues are part of each CDR3. A D gene is named only where the DNA matches it firmly. Expanded clones get a size class; other rows say once, few or many, or leave the size out.

j_call v_call clone_size d_call cdr3_aa cdr3_nt
TRBJ1-5 TRBV12-3/TRBV12-4 few . CASSLTQGRNRNQPQHF TGTGCCAGCAGTTTAACACAGGGTCGGAATCGCAATCAGCCCCAGCATTTT
TRBJ1-5 TRBV2 . . CASMGRDGGQPQHF TGTGCCAGCATGGGCAGGGACGGGGGTCAGCCCCAGCATTTT
TRBJ2-7 TRBV12-3/TRBV12-4 few . CASSFTGIYEQYF TGTGCCAGCAGTTTTACGGGGATCTACGAGCAGTACTTC
TRBJ2-5 TRBV7-8 . . CASSSDSLKTQYF TGTGCCAGCAGCTCGGACAGTCTTAAGACCCAGTACTTC
TRBJ2-2 TRBV7-2 few TRBD1 CASSQSGTGSTGELFF TGTGCCAGCAGCCAATCCGGGACAGGGAGCACCGGGGAGCTGTTTTTT
TRBJ2-7 TRBV5-1 once TRBD2 CASGQAGGLGEQYF TGTGCCAGCGGCCAAGCGGGGGGCCTCGGGGAGCAGTACTTC
TRBJ1-2 TRBV7-2 . . CASSQTRGDYGYTF TGTGCCAGCAGCCAAACCCGGGGGGACTATGGCTACACCTTC
TRBJ2-2 TRBV15 many TRBD2 CATTGLASQFAGELFF TGTGCCACCACGGGACTAGCGAGTCAATTCGCCGGGGAGCTGTTTTTT
TRBJ1-2 TRBV2 many TRBD1 CASRLTGEYGYTF TGTGCCAGCAGACTCACAGGGGAATACGGCTACACCTTC
TRBJ1-4 TRBV2 . . CASSELTGGYEKLFF TGTGCCAGCAGTGAATTGACGGGGGGGTATGAAAAACTGTTTTTT
TRBJ2-5 TRBV20-1 few TRBD1 CSAIIPGQQETQYF TGCAGTGCTATCATACCGGGACAGCAAGAGACCCAGTACTTC
TRBJ2-7 TRBV2 . TRBD1 CASSAQHPRDSNYEQYF TGTGCCAGCAGTGCTCAACATCCTCGGGACAGTAACTACGAGCAGTACTTC
TRBJ1-5 TRBV20-1 few TRBD1 CSARDRGLRSNQPQHF TGCAGTGCTAGGGACAGGGGGCTACGTAGCAATCAGCCCCAGCATTTT
TRBJ2-7 TRBV25-1 . TRBD1 CAGTEYEQYF TGTGCCGGGACAGAGTACGAGCAGTACTTC
TRBJ1-6 TRBV11-3 many . CASSPRDSPLHF TGTGCCAGCAGCCCCCGGGATTCACCCCTCCACTTT
TRBJ1-1 TRBV29-1 many TRBD1 CSVNRGNTEAFF TGCAGCGTAAACAGGGGGAACACTGAAGCTTTCTTT
TRBJ1-5 TRBV9 . TRBD1 CASSVTGGDNQPQHF TGTGCCAGCAGCGTGACAGGGGGAGACAATCAGCCCCAGCATTTT
TRBJ1-4 TRBV2 . . CASSGGQEGEKLFF TGTGCCAGCAGTGGGGGCCAGGAGGGTGAAAAACTGTTTTTT
TRBJ1-5 TRBV20-1 few TRBD1 CSASRQGAGNQPQHF TGCAGTGCTAGTCGACAGGGAGCTGGAAATCAGCCCCAGCATTTT
TRBJ2-7 TRBV10-3 . . CATAARASTDTQYF TGTGCCACGGCGGCTAGGGCTAGCACAGATACGCAGTACTTC
TRBJ2-7 TRBV7-9 few TRBD2 CASSQSIAGPSYEQYF TGTGCCAGCAGCCAAAGTATAGCGGGGCCGTCCTACGAGCAGTACTTC
TRBJ2-7 TRBV5-1 many . CASSPDGSSYEQYF TGCGCCAGCAGCCCGGACGGCAGCTCCTACGAGCAGTACTTC
TRBJ2-7 TRBV7-9 . . CASSVSRGVSYEQYF TGTGCCAGCAGCGTATCAAGGGGGGTGTCCTACGAGCAGTACTTC
TRBJ2-7 TRBV24-1 . TRBD2 CATSDGREAGEQYF TGTGCCACCAGTGATGGGCGGGAGGCCGGGGAGCAGTACTTC
TRBJ1-2 TRBV7-9 many . CASSLAAEGYGYTF TGTGCCAGCAGCTTAGCGGCAGAAGGCTATGGCTACACCTTC
TRBJ1-2 TRBV6-1 . TRBD1 CASSARDRVWGYTF TGTGCCAGCAGTGCCCGGGACAGGGTTTGGGGCTACACCTTC
TRBJ1-1 TRBV5-4 . . CASRLDGVEAFF TGTGCCAGCAGACTTGACGGTGTTGAAGCTTTCTTT
TRBJ1-2 TRBV10-3 . TRBD1 CAISDPGTGDGYTF TGTGCCATCAGTGACCCCGGGACAGGGGACGGCTACACCTTC
TRBJ2-5 TRBV20-1 . TRBD2 CSARDSRSGGGETQYF TGCAGTGCTAGAGATTCGAGGAGCGGGGGTGGGGAGACCCAGTACTTC
TRBJ1-4 TRBV28 . . CASSLLPRQPLFF TGTGCCAGCAGCCTCCTCCCGCGACAGCCACTGTTTTTT
TRBJ1-1 TRBV5-5 . TRBD1 CASSQGDRGYTEAFF TGTGCCAGCAGCCAGGGGGACAGGGGCTACACTGAAGCTTTCTTT
TRBJ2-5 TRBV15 . TRBD1 CATSRTGGAETQYF TGTGCCACCAGTAGGACAGGGGGCGCGGAGACCCAGTACTTC
TRBJ1-1 TRBV29-1 many . CSGAMYGLTEAFF TGCAGCGGTGCTATGTACGGGCTAACTGAAGCTTTCTTT
TRBJ1-2 TRBV10-3 many . CAISDPRLESYGYTF TGTGCCATCAGTGACCCCCGCCTTGAAAGCTATGGCTACACCTTC
TRBJ1-2 TRBV9 many . CASSVGRHYGYTF TGTGCCAGCAGCGTAGGCAGGCACTATGGCTACACCTTC
TRBJ1-1 TRBV2 . . CASGGPREGTEAFF TGTGCCAGCGGGGGACCCCGGGAAGGTACTGAAGCTTTCTTT
TRBJ2-5 TRBV2 . . CASSPGTRETQYF TGTGCCAGCAGCCCCGGGACAAGAGAGACCCAGTACTTC
TRBJ1-6 TRBV2 . TRBD1 CASSVADRGPGSPLHF TGTGCCAGCAGTGTGGCCGACAGGGGACCCGGTTCACCCCTCCACTTT
TRBJ1-3 TRBV29-1 . . CSGTMTDTNYGYTIYF TGCAGCGGGACAATGACAGACACTAACTATGGCTACACCATATATTTT
TRBJ2-7 TRBV7-9 . TRBD1 CASSRGTGTTYEQYF TGTGCCAGCAGCCGGGGGACAGGGACTACTTACGAGCAGTACTTC
TRBJ2-5 TRBV12-3/TRBV12-4 . . CASSFGGAGNQPQYF TGTGCCAGCAGTTTTGGGGGCGCGGGTAATCAGCCCCAGTACTTC
TRBJ1-4 TRBV7-3 few . CASSQGRSNEKLFF TGTGCCAGCAGCCAAGGACGGAGTAATGAAAAACTGTTTTTT
TRBJ1-6 TRBV14 . TRBD1 CASSQEQGARSPLHF TGTGCCAGCAGCCAAGAACAGGGGGCGAGGTCACCCCTCCACTTT
TRBJ1-5 TRBV7-8 . . CASSPNREYSNQPQHF TGTGCCAGCAGCCCCAACAGGGAATATAGCAATCAGCCCCAGCATTTT
TRBJ1-1 TRBV6-1 . TRBD1 CASSPRNTGTGGGRTEAFF TGTGCCAGCAGTCCCCGGAACACCGGGACAGGGGGGGGTCGGACTGAAGCTTTCTTT
TRBJ1-3 TRBV29-1 many TRBD1 CSVRQGSAGNTIYF TGCAGCGTTAGACAGGGGAGTGCTGGAAACACCATATATTTT
TRBJ1-2 TRBV12-3/TRBV12-4 many . CASSPGIRKGYTF TGTGCCAGCAGTCCAGGGATTCGTAAGGGCTACACCTTC
TRBJ1-5 TRBV20-1 . . CSARALVMLNQPQHF TGCAGTGCTAGAGCCCTCGTCATGCTCAATCAGCCCCAGCATTTT
TRBJ1-4 TRBV29-1 . TRBD1 CSAGQGDGREKLFF TGCAGCGCAGGACAGGGCGATGGCAGGGAAAAACTGTTTTTT
TRBJ1-5 TRBV15 . . CATSWDREIIPQHF TGTGCCACCAGCTGGGATAGGGAGATCATACCCCAGCATTTT
TRBJ1-6 TRBV2 . . CAWSGLTPNSPLHF TGTGCCTGGAGTGGATTGACACCGAATTCACCCCTCCACTTT
TRBJ2-2 TRBV10-2 many . CASTDSRSGELFF TGCGCCAGCACCGATAGTCGTTCCGGGGAGCTGTTTTTT